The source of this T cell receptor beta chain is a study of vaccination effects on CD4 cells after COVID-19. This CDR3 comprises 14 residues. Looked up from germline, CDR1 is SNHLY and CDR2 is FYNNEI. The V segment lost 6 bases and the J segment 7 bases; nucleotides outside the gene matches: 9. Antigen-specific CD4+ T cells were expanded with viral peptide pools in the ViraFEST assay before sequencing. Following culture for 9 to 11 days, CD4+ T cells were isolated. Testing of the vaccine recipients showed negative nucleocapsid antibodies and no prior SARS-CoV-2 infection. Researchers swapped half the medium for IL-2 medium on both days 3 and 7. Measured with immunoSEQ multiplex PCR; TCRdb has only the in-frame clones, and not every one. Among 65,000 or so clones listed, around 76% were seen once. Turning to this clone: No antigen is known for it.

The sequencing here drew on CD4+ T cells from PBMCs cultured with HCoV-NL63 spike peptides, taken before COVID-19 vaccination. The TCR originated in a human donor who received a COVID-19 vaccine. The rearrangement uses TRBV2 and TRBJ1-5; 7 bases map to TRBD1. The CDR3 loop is CASSDATGVQPQHF. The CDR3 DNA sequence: TGTGCCAGCAGCGATGCTACAGGGGTACAGCCCCAGCATTTT.